This T cell receptor beta chain derives from a study of blood T cell repertoires in COVID-19. Authors' methods: Reference gene primer amplification yielded estimated nucleated cell counts. Profiling relied on immunoSEQ multiplex PCR, and the TCRdb table lists in-frame clones only, not all of them. V and J calls and clone size come straight from that table; D and trimming were deduced from the DNA. Of 250,000 to 350,000 clones listed, 86% were seen once; the top ten hold around 2.9%. The CDR3 totals 14 residues. V lost 6 bases and J 0 bases, leaving 9 bases between the germline ends. Germline loops: CDR1 SNHLY, CDR2 FYNNEI.

What was sequenced was peripheral blood. The rearrangement links TRBV2 to TRBJ1-3; D gene ambiguous. The TCR sequence derives from a woman in her thirties with active or convalescent COVID-19. The CDR3 DNA reads TGTGCCAGCAGCGAACAGTACTCTGGAAACACCATATATTTT. Protein: CASSEQYSGNTIYF.